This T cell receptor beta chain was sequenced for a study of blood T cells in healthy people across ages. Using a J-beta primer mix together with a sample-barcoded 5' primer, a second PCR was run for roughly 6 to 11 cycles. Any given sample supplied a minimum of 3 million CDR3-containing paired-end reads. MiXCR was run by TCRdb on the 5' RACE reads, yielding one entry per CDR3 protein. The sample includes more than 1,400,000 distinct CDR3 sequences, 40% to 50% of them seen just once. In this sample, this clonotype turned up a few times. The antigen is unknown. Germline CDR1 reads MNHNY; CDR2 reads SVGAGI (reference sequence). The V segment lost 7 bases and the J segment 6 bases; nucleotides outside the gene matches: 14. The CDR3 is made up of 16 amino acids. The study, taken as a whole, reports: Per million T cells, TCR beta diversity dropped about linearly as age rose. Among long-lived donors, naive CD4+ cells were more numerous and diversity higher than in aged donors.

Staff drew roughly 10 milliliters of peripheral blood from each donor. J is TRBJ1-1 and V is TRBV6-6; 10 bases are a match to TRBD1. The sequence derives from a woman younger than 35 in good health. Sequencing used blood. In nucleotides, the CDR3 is TGTGCCAGCACTCTAAGACCGGACAGGGGGGGCTCTGAAGCTTTCTTT. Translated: CASTLRPDRGGSEAFF.